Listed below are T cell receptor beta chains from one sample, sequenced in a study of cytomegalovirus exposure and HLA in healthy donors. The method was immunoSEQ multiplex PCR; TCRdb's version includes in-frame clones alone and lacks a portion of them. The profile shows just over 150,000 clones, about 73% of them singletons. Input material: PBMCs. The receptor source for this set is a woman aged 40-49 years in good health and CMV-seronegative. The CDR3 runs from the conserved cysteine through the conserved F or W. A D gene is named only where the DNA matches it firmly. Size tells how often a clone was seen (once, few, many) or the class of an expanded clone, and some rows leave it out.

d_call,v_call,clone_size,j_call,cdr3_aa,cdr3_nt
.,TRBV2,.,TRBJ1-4,CASSLVEKLFF,TGTGCCAGCAGTTTAGTTGAAAAACTGTTTTTT
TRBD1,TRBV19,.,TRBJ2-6,CASSTTGAGANVLTF,TGTGCCAGTAGTACAACAGGGGCAGGGGCCAACGTCCTGACTTTC
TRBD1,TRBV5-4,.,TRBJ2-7,CASSFKGQATYEQYF,TGTGCCAGCAGCTTTAAAGGACAGGCGACCTACGAGCAGTACTTC
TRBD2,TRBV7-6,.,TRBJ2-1,CASSLYPSGGSNNEQFF,TGTGCCAGCAGCTTATACCCTAGCGGGGGATCCAACAATGAGCAGTTCTTC
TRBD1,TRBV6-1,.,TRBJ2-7,CASSEIPLGTGGYEQYF,TGTGCCAGCAGTGAAATCCCCCTCGGGACAGGGGGGTACGAGCAGTACTTC
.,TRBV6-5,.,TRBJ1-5,CASSATRGNQPQHF,TGTGCCAGCAGTGCGACGAGGGGCAATCAGCCCCAGCATTTT
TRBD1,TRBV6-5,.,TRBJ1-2,CASRGRDRGNYGYTF,TGTGCCAGCAGGGGTCGGGACAGGGGTAACTATGGCTACACCTTC
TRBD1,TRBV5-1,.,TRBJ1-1,CASSLRDRGSVFF,TGCGCCAGCAGCTTAAGAGACAGGGGGTCCGTTTTCTTT
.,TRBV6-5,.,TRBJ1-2,CASSYGQVNYGYTF,TGTGCCAGCAGTTACGGTCAGGTTAACTATGGCTACACCTTC
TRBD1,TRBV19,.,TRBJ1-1,CASSIGLGQGARTEAFF,TGTGCCAGTAGTATAGGATTGGGACAGGGGGCGCGCACTGAAGCTTTCTTT
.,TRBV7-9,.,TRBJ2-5,CASSLEHRWQETQYF,TGTGCCAGCAGCTTAGAGCACAGGTGGCAAGAGACCCAGTACTTC
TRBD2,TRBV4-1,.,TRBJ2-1,CASSRTGLARGDEQFF,TGCGCCAGCAGCCGGACGGGACTAGCGCGAGGCGATGAGCAGTTCTTC
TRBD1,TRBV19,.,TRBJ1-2,CAQRWTGGASPYGYTF,TGTGCCCAGCGGTGGACAGGGGGCGCGAGTCCCTATGGCTACACCTTC
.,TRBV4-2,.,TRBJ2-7,CASSQDATQGWEQYF,TGTGCCAGCAGCCAAGATGCGACGCAGGGTTGGGAGCAGTACTTC
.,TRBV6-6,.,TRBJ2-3,CASSYTVTDTQYF,TGTGCCAGCAGTTACACAGTCACAGATACGCAGTATTTT
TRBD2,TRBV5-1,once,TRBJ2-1,CASTGTSGVNEQFF,TGCGCCAGCACCGGGACTAGCGGGGTTAATGAGCAGTTCTTC
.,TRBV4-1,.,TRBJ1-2,CASSIRESYGYTF,TGCGCCAGCAGCATTAGGGAGTCCTATGGCTACACCTTC
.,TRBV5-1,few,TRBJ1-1,CASSMVGGPPSEAFF,TGCGCCAGCAGCATGGTGGGGGGGCCCCCGTCTGAAGCTTTCTTT
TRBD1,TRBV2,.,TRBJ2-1,CASKTQGSSYNEQFF,TGTGCCAGCAAGACACAGGGGAGCTCCTACAATGAGCAGTTCTTC
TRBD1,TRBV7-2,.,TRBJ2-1,CASSFDRDNEQFF,TGTGCCAGCAGCTTCGACAGGGACAATGAGCAGTTCTTC
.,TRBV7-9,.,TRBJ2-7,CASSFEASYEQYF,TGTGCCAGCAGCTTCGAGGCCTCCTACGAGCAGTACTTC
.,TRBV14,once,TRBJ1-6,CASSLDSRYNSPLHF,TGTGCCAGCAGCCTCGACTCACGTTATAATTCACCCCTCCACTTT
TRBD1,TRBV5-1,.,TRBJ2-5,CASSLEGQGETQYF,TGCGCCAGCAGCTTGGAGGGACAGGGGGAGACCCAGTACTTC
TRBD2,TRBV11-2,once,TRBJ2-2,CASSLLAGGPGELFF,TGTGCCAGCAGCTTACTAGCGGGGGGGCCCGGGGAGCTGTTTTTT
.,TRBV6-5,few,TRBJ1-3,CASSYGPFGSGNTIYF,TGTGCCAGCAGTTACGGGCCCTTTGGCTCTGGAAACACCATATATTTT
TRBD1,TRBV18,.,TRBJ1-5,CASSTGAEDQPQHF,TGTGCCAGCTCAACAGGGGCTGAGGATCAGCCCCAGCATTTT
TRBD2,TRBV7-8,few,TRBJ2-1,CASSLGPGLAKGNEQFF,TGTGCCAGCAGCTTAGGGCCGGGACTAGCGAAAGGGAATGAGCAGTTCTTC
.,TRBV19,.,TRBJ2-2,CASSLLDSVSGELFF,TGTGCCAGTAGTCTATTGGACAGCGTGAGCGGGGAGCTGTTTTTT
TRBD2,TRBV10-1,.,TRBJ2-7,CARSGGPTYEQYF,TGCGCCAGAAGCGGGGGGCCGACCTACGAGCAGTACTTC
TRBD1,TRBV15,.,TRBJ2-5,CATSRGRWTGGEKTQYF,TGTGCCACCAGCAGAGGCCGCTGGACAGGGGGCGAGAAGACCCAGTACTTC
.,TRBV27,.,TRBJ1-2,CASSLGPGNYGYTF,TGTGCCAGCAGTTTAGGGCCGGGAAACTATGGCTACACCTTC
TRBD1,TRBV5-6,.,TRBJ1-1,CASSLDRGRGEAFF,TGTGCCAGCAGCCTGGACAGGGGCAGGGGTGAAGCTTTCTTT
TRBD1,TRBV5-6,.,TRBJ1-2,CASSVGQGVYGYTF,TGTGCCAGCAGCGTGGGACAGGGGGTCTATGGCTACACCTTC
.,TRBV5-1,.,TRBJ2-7,CASSYRSSYEQYF,TGCGCCAGCAGCTACAGAAGCTCCTACGAGCAGTACTTC
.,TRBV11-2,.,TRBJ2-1,CASSLVSLASYNEQFF,TGTGCCAGCAGCTTAGTAAGTCTAGCTTCCTACAATGAGCAGTTCTTC
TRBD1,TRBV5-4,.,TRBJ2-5,CASSSGQGQETQYF,TGTGCCAGCAGCTCCGGACAGGGACAAGAGACCCAGTACTTC
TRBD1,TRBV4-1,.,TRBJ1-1,CASSAISGGRGEAFF,TGCGCCAGCAGCGCAATTTCAGGGGGCCGGGGTGAAGCTTTCTTT
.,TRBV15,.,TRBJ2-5,CATSRGSGHPLETQYF,TGTGCCACCAGCAGGGGTAGCGGTCACCCCTTGGAGACCCAGTACTTC
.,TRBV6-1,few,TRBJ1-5,CASRLTVSGNQPQHF,TGTGCCAGTCGATTAACAGTCTCGGGCAATCAGCCCCAGCATTTT
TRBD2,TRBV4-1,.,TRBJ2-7,CASSQGLAGTSSYEQYF,TGCGCCAGCAGCCAAGGGCTAGCGGGGACAAGCTCCTACGAGCAGTACTTC
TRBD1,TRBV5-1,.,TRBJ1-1,CASSLNRGGSEAFF,TGCGCCAGCAGCTTAAACAGGGGCGGGTCTGAAGCTTTCTTT
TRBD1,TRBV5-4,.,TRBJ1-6,CASSPDRVPSPLHF,TGTGCCAGCAGCCCGGACAGGGTCCCTTCACCCCTCCACTTT
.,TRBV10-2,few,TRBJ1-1,CASSGDSYTEAFF,TGCGCCAGCAGTGGAGACAGTTACACTGAAGCTTTCTTT